Below, 30 T cell receptor beta chains from the same sample are listed, as sequenced in a study of response to subunit inactivated influenza vaccine (dated by TCRdb to the late 2010s). Libraries were constructed by RT-PCR. Data came from an Illumina HiSeq 2500. TCRdb applied fastp at Q25 and MiXCR to the public reads, then kept only in-frame beta chains. Rows with one shared CDR3 protein collapse into an entry with the most common genes and DNA. Present in this sample are approximately 230,000 distinct CDR3 sequences, over 9% of which were seen just once. The ten largest clones capture approximately 8.3% of the sample. The sample was non-naive T cells sorted from PBMCs, taken about 14 days before vaccination. The cell subset or site tag for this specimen amounts to: memory T cell fraction. These receptors were collected from a man aged 50 to 59 who received an inactivated influenza vaccine. Donor details come from another sample of the same person, matched by shared clones.

This clonotype was observed a handful of times. The V gene is TRBV4-1, the J gene TRBJ2-4, with 10 positions matching TRBD1. The germline V gene has CDR1 MGHRA and CDR2 YSYEKL. Trimming at V came to 4 bases and at J to 5 bases, leaving 11 bases not matched to a gene. This CDR3 is built from 17 residues. CDR3 protein: CASSLRRDRGHENIQYF. The DNA of the CDR3 is TGCGCCAGCAGCCTCCGGCGGGACAGGGGACACGAAAACATTCAGTACTTC.

The V gene is TRBV6-1, the J gene TRBJ2-1, with 8 bases lining up with TRBD2. This CDR3 contains 15 residues. V dropped 6 bases and J dropped 5; count of bases not matched to a gene: 9. The germline V gene has CDR1 MNHNS and CDR2 SASEGT. CDR3: CASRAGAGGNNEQFF. CDR3 in DNA: TGTGCCAGCAGGGCGGGGGCGGGAGGTAACAATGAGCAGTTCTTC.

This sequence joins TRBV10-2 and TRBJ2-1; 15 positions agree with TRBD2. Germline CDR1 WSHSY, CDR2 SAAADI. Trimming took 2 bases from V and 15 from J; bases not matched to a gene: 5. The CDR3 totals 14 residues. The CDR3 sequence is CASSETRTSGGAFF. The DNA for the CDR3 is TGCGCCAGCAGTGAGACGCGGACTAGCGGGGGGGCGTTCTTC.

The chain carries TRBV30 and TRBJ2-1, with D maybe TRBD2 (5 bases). CDR3 length: 14 amino acids. Trimming cost V 2 bases and J 8 bases, with 16 bases left between them. The germline V gene has CDR1 GTSNPN and CDR2 SVGIG (reference sequence). CDR3 nucleotides: TGTGCCTGGAGTACTTACACTAGTGGCGATGAGCAGTTCTTC. Protein: CAWSTYTSGDEQFF.

Many counts were recorded for this clonotype. This CDR3 reads CASSLQGAYGTSGGYTF. The DNA for the CDR3 is TGTGCCAGCAGCTTACAGGGGGCCTACGGGACATCGGGCGGCTACACCTTC. The chain is built from TRBV13 and TRBJ1-2, with 8 bases aligning to TRBD1. V lost 2 bases and J lost 8; bases outside the gene matches: 16. This CDR3 is 17 amino acids long. In germline, CDR1 is PRHDT, CDR2 FYEKMQ (reference sequence). Full variable domain (missing parts from reference TRBV13 and TRBJ1-2): AAGVIQSPRHLIKEKRETATLKCYPIPRHDTVYWYQQGPGQDPQFLISFYEKMQSDKGSIPDRFSAQQFSDYHSELNMSSLELGDSALYFCASSLQGAYGTSGGYTFGSGTRLTVV.

This clonotype was seen many times. This chain uses TRBV18 with TRBJ2-3; 9 nucleotides align to TRBD2. The germline gives CDR1 KGHSH, CDR2 LQKENI. Losses at the gene ends were 2 bases for V and 2 bases for J; bases not matched to a gene: 5. There are 16 residues in the CDR3. CDR3: CASSPSSGVSTDTQYF. In nucleotides, the CDR3 is TGTGCCAGCTCACCATCTAGCGGGGTATCCACAGATACGCAGTATTTT.

This clonotype rates as medium-sized. V gene TRBV12-3 or TRBV12-4 combines with J gene TRBJ2-3; either TRBD1 or TRBD2 may supply D (5 bases each). V was cut by 6 bases and J by 3 bases, with 19 bases left in between. The CDR3 covers 16 residues. DNA for the CDR3: TGTGCCAGCAGCCCGGGGCTGAGCGTTGTGACAGATACGCAGTATTTT. Residues: CASSPGLSVVTDTQYF.

The rearrangement uses TRBV5-1 and TRBJ2-3, with D unclear. Trimming left V 0 bases short and J 5 bases short, with 7 bases between. The CDR3 runs to 13 residues. Germline V gene data show CDR1 as SGHRS and CDR2 as YFSETQ. This CDR3 is CASSLVSGDTQYF. CDR3 coding DNA: TGCGCCAGCAGCTTGGTTTCCGGAGATACGCAGTATTTT. Full variable domain (remainder filled in from reference TRBV5-1 and TRBJ2-3): KAGVTQTPRYLIKTRGQQVTLSCSPISGHRSVSWYQQTPGQGLQFLFEYFSETQRNKGNFPGRFSGRQFSNSRSEMNVSTLELGDSALYLCASSLVSGDTQYFGPGTRLTVL.

This clonotype has a handful of counts. The rearrangement joins TRBV20-1 to TRBJ2-7, with 8 bases lining up with TRBD1. The germline V gene encodes CDR1 DFQATT and CDR2 SNEGSKA (reference sequence). The CDR3 spans 15 residues. Trimming at V came to 3 bases and at J to 3 bases, leaving 10 bases not matched to a gene. CDR3 sequence: CSASPRTGKLYEQYF. The CDR3 DNA reads as TGCAGTGCTAGCCCCCGGACAGGGAAGCTCTACGAGCAGTACTTC.

This clonotype was observed a few times. The chain joins TRBV27 to TRBJ1-5; tentative D call: TRBD1 (6 bases). The V end lost 1 base, the J end lost 7 bases, and 14 bases lay between the germline ends. CDR1 is MNHEY and CDR2 is SMNVEV in the germline V gene (reference sequence). The CDR3 covers 15 residues. The CDR3 DNA reads as TGTGCCAGCAGTTTATTGGGGGGGGCAGACCAGCCCCAGCATTTT. Translated: CASSLLGGADQPQHF.

This clonotype was counted only a few times. The chain carries TRBV15 and TRBJ1-2; 7 bases line up with TRBD1. Germline trimming cut 0 bases from V and 4 bases from J; bases unmatched to any gene: 11. This CDR3 is 17 amino acids long. CDR1 and CDR2 (germline): LNHNV, YYDKDF (reference sequence). The CDR3 nucleotides read TGTGCCACCAGCAGAGATTCTCCCGGGACAGCTATCTATGGCTACACCTTC. This codes for CATSRDSPGTAIYGYTF.

In its sample, this clonotype was seen many times. The chain carries TRBV6-1 and TRBJ1-4; the D gene is possibly TRBD1 (6 bases). This CDR3 spans 15 amino acids. Trimming removed 4 bases from V and 7 bases from J, with 16 bases in between. The V gene's germline CDR1 is MNHNS and CDR2 SASEGT. CDR3: CASSASRGQTEKLFF. The CDR3 coding sequence is TGTGCCAGCAGTGCCAGCCGGGGGCAAACTGAAAAACTGTTTTTT.

This clonotype was counted between two and nine times. The rearrangement links TRBV6-2 or TRBV6-3 to TRBJ1-1, with 9 bases that match TRBD1. CDR1 MNHEY and CDR2 SVGEGT come from the germline V gene. Trimming at V came to 2 bases and at J to 5 bases, leaving 6 bases not matched to a gene. The CDR3 consists of 15 residues. CDR3 in DNA: TGTGCCAGCAGTTACGACGACAGGGGGAGAACTGAAGCTTTCTTT. Translated, it gives CASSYDDRGRTEAFF.

This clonotype was detected only a few times. This chain links TRBV6-2 or TRBV6-3 with TRBJ2-1, with TRBD2 matching 9 bases. There are 15 residues in the CDR3. Germline CDR1 and CDR2: MNHEY and SVGEGT. Trimming at V came to 5 bases and at J to 2 bases, leaving 4 bases not matched to a gene. The CDR3 DNA sequence: TGTGCCAGCAGTAAAAGCGGGGGGCCCTACAATGAGCAGTTCTTC. It is translated as CASSKSGGPYNEQFF.

The CDR3 loop reads CSAPGVAKNIQYF. The CDR3 DNA reads as TGCAGTGCCCCCGGGGTGGCCAAAAACATTCAGTACTTC. The chain employs TRBV20-1 and TRBJ2-4, with D maybe TRBD2 (5 bases). The CDR3 is 13 amino acids. The germline V gene encodes CDR1 DFQATT and CDR2 SNEGSKA (reference sequence). With 6 bases removed from V and 1 base from J, the gap between germline ends came to 10 bases.

The V call is TRBV27, the J call TRBJ1-4, with TRBD1 matching 12 bases. The V gene end was trimmed by 5 bases and the J gene end by 14 bases; junction bases not matched to a gene: 12. The CDR3 spans 15 residues. Looked up from germline, CDR1 is MNHEY and CDR2 is SMNVEV (reference sequence). This chain's CDR3 is CASSVIGDRGRILFF. DNA of the CDR3: TGTGCCAGCAGTGTTATAGGGGACAGGGGGCGCATCCTGTTTTTT.

The chain employs TRBV6-2 or TRBV6-3 and TRBJ2-5; 10 bases agree with TRBD1. The CDR3 runs to 12 residues. V trimming: 8 bases; J trimming: 5 bases; junction bases outside the gene matches: 2. Germline values: CDR1 MNHEY, CDR2 SVGEGT. The DNA for the CDR3 is TGTGCCAGCCTGGACAGGGGGGAGACCCAGTACTTC. It translates to CASLDRGETQYF.

This clonotype appeared a few times. The V gene is TRBV29-1, the J gene TRBJ2-5, with 9 nucleotides matching TRBD2. The V gene's germline CDR1 is SQVTM and CDR2 ANQGSEA. V shed 5 bases, J shed 4 bases, and the junction held 8 bases outside the gene matches. This CDR3 has 14 residues. CDR3 sequence reads: CSVPPAGGRETQYF. The CDR3 coding sequence is TGCAGCGTTCCCCCGGCGGGGGGGCGAGAGACCCAGTACTTC. The entire variable domain, with the rest obtained from reference TRBV29-1 and TRBJ2-5, is as follows: SAVISQKPSRDICQRGTSLTIQCQVDSQVTMMFWYRQQPGQSLTLIATANQGSEATYESGFVIDKFPISRPNLTFSTLTVSNMSPEDSSIYLCSVPPAGGRETQYFGPGTRLLVL.

In its sample, this clonotype was seen many times. The chain recombines TRBV7-9 with TRBJ2-4, with TRBD1 matching 7 bases. J lost 12 bases, V lost 2 bases, and 4 bases had no gene match. In germline, CDR1 is SEHNR, CDR2 FQNEAQ (reference sequence). The CDR3 contains 12 residues. The CDR3 sequence: CASSLTGAYQYF. As DNA, the CDR3 is TGTGCCAGCAGCTTAACAGGGGCTTATCAGTACTTC.

This clonotype has just a few counts. The chain has TRBV4-2 and TRBJ1-2; 7 bases align to TRBD1. Germline loops: CDR1 LGHNA, CDR2 YNFKEQ. The ends lost 0 bases at V and 5 bases at J; junction bases unmatched: 9. The CDR3 runs to 16 residues. The CDR3 sequence: CASSQDGTGQTYGYTF. CDR3 DNA sequence: TGTGCCAGCAGCCAAGATGGAACGGGACAGACGTATGGCTACACCTTC.

This clonotype was observed many times. This chain links TRBV29-1 with TRBJ1-1; perhaps TRBD1 as D (6 bases). Trimming removed 6 bases at V and 2 bases at J, with 13 bases between. The length of the CDR3 is 13 residues. Germline V gene sequence: CDR1 SQVTM, CDR2 ANQGSEA. CDR3 in DNA: TGCAGCGTCGCAGAACAGGGAAACACTGAAGCTTTCTTT. Residues: CSVAEQGNTEAFF.

The chain is built from TRBV20-1 and TRBJ2-3; D is ambiguous. Trimming pared 6 bases from V and 0 bases from J, leaving 16 bases between. The CDR3 length is 15 residues. The V gene's germline CDR1 is DFQATT and CDR2 SNEGSKA (reference sequence). DNA of the CDR3: TGCAGTGCGGACGGAAGGTCCCCTAGCACAGATACGCAGTATTTT. Residues: CSADGRSPSTDTQYF.

This clonotype has just a few counts. The rearrangement joins TRBV2 to TRBJ2-6, with a tentative D call TRBD1 (6 bases). Trimming took 2 bases from V and 1 from J, leaving 15 bases between them. Germline V CDR1 and CDR2: SNHLY, FYNNEI. The CDR3 has 18 amino acids. CDR3 sequence: CASSEWGPPFSGANVLTF. CDR3 in DNA: TGTGCCAGCAGTGAATGGGGGCCCCCTTTTTCTGGGGCCAACGTCCTGACTTTC.

In this sample, this clonotype turned up a few times. V gene TRBV10-3 combines with J gene TRBJ2-2; possibly TRBD2 for D (6 bases). V was clipped by 0 bases and J by 6 bases, with 11 bases between them. The CDR3 consists of 15 residues. CDR1 ENHRY and CDR2 SYGVKD come from the germline V gene. CDR3 sequence reads: CAISESTPGAGELFF. DNA of the CDR3: TGTGCCATCAGTGAGTCGACTCCGGGGGCCGGGGAGCTGTTTTTT.

This clonotype has only a few counts. The rearrangement uses TRBV7-3 and TRBJ2-5, with 13 positions matching TRBD2. CDR1 SGHTA and CDR2 FQGTGA come from the germline V gene. V shed 5 bases and J 5 bases; nucleotides not matched to a gene: 11. The CDR3 has 17 amino acids. The CDR3 region has the DNA TGTGCCAGCAGCCCCGGGGGACTAGCGGGAAGGAGGGAGACCCAGTACTTC. Translation: CASSPGGLAGRRETQYF. Looking up the rest from reference TRBV7-3 and TRBJ2-5 gives the full variable domain: GAGVSQTPSNKVTEKGKYVELRCDPISGHTALYWYRQSLGQGPEFLIYFQGTGAADDSGLPNDRFFAVRPEGSVSTLKIQRTERGDSAVYLCASSPGGLAGRRETQYFGPGTRLLVL.

This clonotype has a count of ten or more. CDR3 region: CASSLDGYYGYTF. CDR3 DNA: TGTGCCAGCAGTTTGGACGGATACTATGGCTACACCTTC. V gene TRBV12-3 or TRBV12-4 combines with J gene TRBJ1-2, with D unresolved. The CDR3 is made up of 13 amino acids. V was clipped by 3 bases and J by 3 bases, with 8 bases between them.

The V gene is TRBV20-1, the J gene TRBJ1-1, with 8 bases fitting TRBD1. CDR3 size: 13 residues. Germline V gene data show CDR1 as DFQATT and CDR2 as SNEGSKA (reference sequence). V was clipped by 4 bases and J by 3 bases; unmatched bases: 4. The CDR3 reads CSATRDRYTEAFF. The CDR3 DNA follows: TGCAGTGCTACCCGGGACAGGTACACTGAAGCTTTCTTT.

This clonotype was recorded a few times. This chain connects TRBV11-2 to TRBJ2-2, with D unclear. The CDR3 spans 14 residues. Trimming removed 4 bases from V and 7 bases from J, with 13 bases in between. Looked up from germline, CDR1 is SGHAT and CDR2 is FQNNGV. The CDR3 loop is CASSSQVVSGELFF. The CDR3 DNA reads as TGTGCCAGCAGCTCCCAAGTCGTAAGCGGGGAGCTGTTTTTT.

Only a few counts were recorded for this clonotype. A much larger clone lies a single base off, so this may be a read error. This chain connects TRBV4-3 to TRBJ2-3; 13 positions agree with TRBD2. V shed 0 bases, J shed 5 bases, and the junction held 14 bases outside the gene matches. Per the germline V gene, CDR1 is LGHNA and CDR2 is YSLEER. The CDR3 runs 20 residues. For the CDR3, the DNA is TGCGCCAGCAGCCAAGATCTGGTGACTAGCGGGAGGTCGGGAATAGATACGCAGTATTTT. This codes for CASSQDLVTSGRSGIDTQYF.

This clonotype was recorded many times. This chain joins TRBV12-3 or TRBV12-4 and TRBJ1-3, with D perhaps matching TRBD1 (6 bases). The CDR3 covers 15 residues. Trimming cost V 7 bases and J 0 bases, with 13 bases left between them. CDR3 nucleotides: TGTGCCAGCACTGAGAGGGGGAGCTCTGGAAACACCATATATTTT. It specifies CASTERGSSGNTIYF.